These 31 T cell receptor beta chains share one sample of origin, sequenced in a study of cytomegalovirus exposure and HLA in healthy donors. Researchers ran the PCR with 60 Vbeta and 13 Jbeta primers. Profiled with immunoSEQ multiplex PCR; TCRdb holds only in-frame clones, not every one. The sample records under 200,000 clones, around 78% being singletons. The sequencing sample was made of PBMCs. The receptor set was obtained from a man aged 30-40 years in good health and CMV-seronegative.

V and J are TRBV7-3 and TRBJ2-2; 10 positions match TRBD2. This CDR3 contains 15 residues. Germline V gives CDR1 SGHTA, CDR2 FQGTGA. V trimming: 4 bases; J trimming: 6 bases; junction bases outside the gene matches: 5. The DNA for the CDR3 is TGTGCCAGCAGCTCAACTAGCGGGGCCGCCGGGGAGCTGTTTTTT. Its translation: CASSSTSGAAGELFF.

The chain links TRBV7-2 to TRBJ2-3; D gene unclear. Trimming took off 3 bases at V and 0 bases at J, with 7 bases between the two ends. The CDR3 sequence is 14 residues long. Germline assignment: CDR1 SGHTA and CDR2 FQGNSA. CDR3 sequence reads: CASSLSSSTDTQYF. CDR3 nucleotide sequence: TGTGCCAGCAGCTTGTCCTCTAGCACAGATACGCAGTATTTT.

This chain joins TRBV4-1 and TRBJ1-2, with 7 positions matching TRBD1. Germline CDR1 reads MGHRA; CDR2 reads YSYEKL. The CDR3 contains 16 residues. V dropped 4 bases and J dropped 0; count of bases not matched to a gene: 8. The CDR3 sequence is CASSLRRDSTNYGYTF. The CDR3 region has the DNA TGCGCCAGCAGCCTTCGAAGGGACAGCACTAACTATGGCTACACCTTC.

The chain is built from TRBV9 and TRBJ2-5; tentatively, D is TRBD2 (6 bases). The CDR3 is 14 residues long. The germline CDR1 and CDR2 sequences are SGDLS and YYNGEE. Trimming removed 3 bases from V and 4 bases from J, with 13 bases in between. For the CDR3, the DNA is TGTGCCAGCAGCGCAGTTGCAGCGGGAGAGACCCAGTACTTC. Protein: CASSAVAAGETQYF.

This chain uses TRBV5-1 with TRBJ2-7; weak D call: TRBD2 (6 bases). The CDR3 is 15 residues long. Trimming took 6 bases from V and 3 from J, leaving 19 bases between them. Germline V lookup: CDR1 SGHRS, CDR2 YFSETQ. The CDR3: CASTSLGEENYEQYF. For the CDR3, the DNA is TGCGCCAGCACCTCGTTGGGGGAGGAAAACTACGAGCAGTACTTC.

The chain uses TRBV7-6 and TRBJ1-5, with D possibly matching TRBD1 (5 bases). This CDR3 contains 16 residues. Looked up from germline, CDR1 is SGHVS and CDR2 is FNYEAQ. Trimming removed 1 base from V and 0 bases from J, with 10 bases in between. CDR3 protein: CASSLDGRDSNQPQHF. Written as DNA, the CDR3 is TGTGCCAGCAGCTTAGATGGCAGGGATAGCAATCAGCCCCAGCATTTT.

There are a few counts of this clone. The CDR3 sequence is CASSYRVLNEKLFF. The CDR3 region has the DNA TGTGCCAGCAGTTACCGGGTCCTGAATGAAAAACTGTTTTTT. V usage is TRBV6-5 and J usage is TRBJ1-4; D is uncertain. V dropped 2 bases and J dropped 5 bases, with 9 bases sitting between them. This CDR3 spans 14 amino acids. Germline V gene data show CDR1 as MNHEY and CDR2 as SVGAGI.

The chain couples TRBV27 to TRBJ2-3; TRBD2 matches 9 bases. From germline, CDR1 is MNHEY and CDR2 SMNVEV (reference sequence). The CDR3 totals 17 residues. V was clipped by 2 bases and J by 2 bases; unmatched bases: 8. CDR3 residues: CASSLSWASGITDTQYF. The CDR3, as DNA: TGTGCCAGCAGTTTAAGCTGGGCTAGCGGGATCACAGATACGCAGTATTTT.

The chain has TRBV29-1 and TRBJ2-4, with 9 nucleotides matching TRBD1. CDR3 length: 13 residues. Germline values: CDR1 SQVTM, CDR2 ANQGSEA. V gave up 6 bases and J gave up 11 bases; unmatched junction bases: 11. The CDR3 reads CSVGVGQGSVQYF. CDR3 coding DNA: TGCAGCGTGGGAGTTGGACAGGGGAGTGTTCAGTACTTC.

This chain connects TRBV30 to TRBJ2-7, with D possibly TRBD1 on 5 matching bases. This CDR3 spans 15 amino acids. Trimming cost V 3 bases and J 2 bases, with 17 bases left between them. Germline V gene sequence: CDR1 GTSNPN, CDR2 SVGIG (reference sequence). The CDR3 protein is CAWSKRTKPTYEQYF. CDR3 bases: TGTGCCTGGAGCAAGAGGACAAAACCCACCTACGAGCAGTACTTC. Filled out from reference TRBV30 and TRBJ2-7, the complete variable domain reads SQTIHQWPATLVQPVGSPLSLECTVEGTSNPNLYWYRQAAGRGLQLLFYSVGIGQISSEVPQNLSASRPQDRQFILSSKKLLLSDSGFYLCAWSKRTKPTYEQYFGPGTRLTVT.

CDR3 amino acids: CASSTAGTGTGELFF. CDR3 coding DNA: TGCGCCAGCAGCACTGCCGGGACTGGAACCGGGGAGCTGTTTTTT. The chain couples TRBV5-1 to TRBJ2-2, with D possibly matching TRBD2 (6 bases). The CDR3 runs 15 residues. The ends were cut back, 4 bases at V and 5 bases at J, with 15 bases in the middle. Germline V CDR1 and CDR2: SGHRS, YFSETQ.

This rearrangement joins TRBV7-2 to TRBJ1-1; D is ambiguous. The CDR3 has 14 amino acids. CDR1 is SGHTA, CDR2 FQGNSA, per germline. The V gene lost 5 bases and the J gene lost 0 bases, with 10 bases spanning the gap. This CDR3 reads CASSPQPMNTEAFF. The CDR3 DNA reads TGTGCCAGCAGCCCACAGCCGATGAACACTGAAGCTTTCTTT.

The V call is TRBV2, the J call TRBJ2-7, with 9 bases matching TRBD1. The CDR3 spans 16 residues. V gave up 7 bases and J gave up 2 bases; unmatched junction bases: 12. CDR1 SNHLY and CDR2 FYNNEI come from the germline V gene. The CDR3 DNA is TGTGCCAGCATAGTCCGGCGGGACAGGGAGACCTACGAGCAGTACTTC. Translation gives CASIVRRDRETYEQYF.

This chain joins TRBV7-9 and TRBJ1-1; the D gene is possibly TRBD1 (6 bases). There are 13 residues in the CDR3. CDR1 and CDR2 (germline): SEHNR, FQNEAQ (reference sequence). V lost 2 bases, J lost 7 bases, and 11 bases lay in between. CDR3 bases: TGTGCCAGCAGCTTATCAGGGGCGGATGAAGCTTTCTTT. Translation gives CASSLSGADEAFF.

This clone was picked up one time. Other DNA sequences in this sample translate to the same CDR3. This chain uses TRBV2 with TRBJ1-6, with 9 positions matching TRBD1. The CDR3 runs to 16 residues. Germline V lookup: CDR1 SNHLY, CDR2 FYNNEI. Unmatched junction bases numbered 15, after V lost 2 bases and J lost 16 bases. The CDR3 nucleotides read TGTGCCAGCAGTGAAATCCGCGGGACAGGGTTTAGTGCTCTCCACTTT. As protein: CASSEIRGTGFSALHF.

The V gene is TRBV28, the J gene TRBJ2-7; TRBD1 might be the D (6 bases). This CDR3 is built from 14 residues. Germline CDR1 reads MDHEN; CDR2 reads SYDVKM. Trimming removed 2 bases at V and 9 bases at J, with 17 bases between. CDR3 sequence: CASSLTPGQPGQYF. Here the CDR3 DNA reads TGTGCCAGCAGTTTAACCCCAGGACAGCCCGGGCAGTACTTC.

V and J are TRBV6-4 and TRBJ1-2; D is unresolved. V lost 2 bases and J lost 7, with 11 bases in between. CDR3 length: 13 amino acids. Per the germline V gene, CDR1 is MRHNA and CDR2 is SNTAGT. Written as DNA, the CDR3 is TGTGCCAGCAGTGACCCCGTCACGGGTGGCTACACCTTC. Translating gives CASSDPVTGGYTF.

This clone was seen a handful of times. The chain links TRBV14 to TRBJ2-7; 9 bases are a match to TRBD1. From germline, CDR1 is SGHDN and CDR2 FVKESK. CDR3 length equals 14 residues. V gave up 4 bases and J gave up 3 bases; unmatched junction bases: 4. CDR3 coding DNA: TGTGCCAGCAGCCGCCGGACAGGGGACTACGAGCAGTACTTC. Protein: CASSRRTGDYEQYF.

The chain carries TRBV4-1 and TRBJ2-3, with a weak D call TRBD2 (5 bases). Per the germline V gene, CDR1 is MGHRA and CDR2 is YSYEKL. This CDR3 region has 15 residues. Deletions cut 1 base from V and 2 bases from J, with 10 bases between. The CDR3 nucleotides read TGCGCCAGCAGCCAAGGGCAGCGGAACACAGATACGCAGTATTTT. It encodes CASSQGQRNTDTQYF.

J is TRBJ1-4 and V is TRBV30; 7 nucleotides align to TRBD1. Germline V lookup: CDR1 GTSNPN, CDR2 SVGIG (reference sequence). This CDR3 region has 13 residues. The junction had 6 bases not matched to a gene; V was cut back by 3 bases and J by 8 bases. The DNA for the CDR3 is TGTGCCTGGAGCCTCGACAGGGCAGAAAAACTGTTTTTT. It specifies CAWSLDRAEKLFF.

The V and J genes are TRBV27 and TRBJ1-5, with a possible D match to TRBD1 (5 bases). The length of the CDR3 is 14 residues. Germline V gene data show CDR1 as MNHEY and CDR2 as SMNVEV (reference sequence). V lost 5 bases and J lost 6, with 14 bases in between. CDR3 loop: CASSVRVPLQPQHF. Here the CDR3 DNA reads TGTGCCAGCAGTGTCAGGGTTCCCCTTCAGCCCCAGCATTTT.

The rearrangement joins TRBV5-1 to TRBJ2-1, with TRBD1 matching over 8 bases. V trimming: 2 bases; J trimming: 2 bases; junction bases outside the gene matches: 3. The CDR3 consists of 15 residues. In germline, CDR1 is SGHRS, CDR2 YFSETQ. The CDR3 nucleotides are TGCGCCAGCAGCTTACAGGGGGGAACCTACAATGAGCAGTTCTTC. Amino acid sequence: CASSLQGGTYNEQFF.

This chain uses TRBV11-2 with TRBJ2-1; 9 nucleotides agree with TRBD2. This CDR3 has 15 amino acids. Germline CDR1 SGHAT, CDR2 FQNNGV. Germline trimming cut 5 bases from V and 8 bases from J; bases unmatched to any gene: 10. CDR3 nucleotide sequence: TGTGCCAGCAGCCCCCCGGGACTAGCAGCCCATGAGCAGTTCTTC. Protein product: CASSPPGLAAHEQFF.

The chain is built from TRBV15 and TRBJ2-1; D might be TRBD2 (5 bases). This CDR3 has 14 amino acids. With 0 bases removed from V and 9 bases from J, the gap between germline ends came to 12 bases. The germline V gene has CDR1 LNHNV and CDR2 YYDKDF (reference sequence). The CDR3 protein is CATSRDFREGEQFF. CDR3 in DNA: TGTGCCACCAGCAGAGATTTCCGGGAAGGTGAGCAGTTCTTC.

This chain joins TRBV12-2 and TRBJ1-5. TRBV12-2 is listed as a pseudogene. The CDR3 extends over 18 amino acids. Here the CDR3 reads CASRFPSASRGGYQPQHF. As DNA, the CDR3 is TGTGCAAGTCGCTTCCCGTCGGCAAGCCGGGGGGGATATCAGCCCCAGCATTTT.

This clone was seen a few times. This chain connects TRBV19 to TRBJ1-1, with 8 positions matching TRBD1. CDR3 length: 14 residues. Per the germline V gene, CDR1 is LNHDA and CDR2 is SQIVND (reference sequence). V was clipped by 4 bases and J by 5 bases; unmatched bases: 6. CDR3 in DNA: TGTGCCAGTAGTAGACAGGGGATTGGGACTGAAGCTTTCTTT. Its protein is CASSRQGIGTEAFF.

This sequence joins TRBV9 and TRBJ1-5; D call uncertain. Germline V lookup: CDR1 SGDLS, CDR2 YYNGEE. The V and J ends lost 3 bases and 0 bases respectively, with 10 bases between them. The CDR3 has 15 amino acids. The CDR3, as DNA: TGTGCCAGCAGCGAGTATCCAGATAGCAATCAGCCCCAGCATTTT. Translated: CASSEYPDSNQPQHF.

The genes are TRBV5-6 and TRBJ2-5; TRBD2 matches 11 bases. The germline gives CDR1 SGHDT, CDR2 YYEEEE. V lost 4 bases to trimming and J lost 4 bases; unmatched junction nucleotides: 6. The CDR3 totals 15 residues. The CDR3 nucleotides are TGTGCCAGCAGCGACCTAACTAGCGGGGGAGAGACCCAGTACTTC. Amino acid sequence: CASSDLTSGGETQYF. Filled out from reference TRBV5-6 and TRBJ2-5, the complete variable domain reads DAGVTQSPTHLIKTRGQQVTLRCSPKSGHDTVSWYQQALGQGPQFIFQYYEEEERQRGNFPDRFSGHQFPNYSSELNVNALLLGDSALYLCASSDLTSGGETQYFGPGTRLLVL.

The chain links TRBV18 to TRBJ1-6; the match to TRBD1 covers 7 bases. The CDR3 runs 15 residues. The V segment lost 2 bases and the J segment 11 bases; nucleotides outside the gene matches: 9. Per germline, CDR1 KGHSH and CDR2 LQKENI. CDR3 bases: TGTGCCAGCTCACCAGTCAAGGGGGCGCCTACACCCCTCCACTTT. Translated, it gives CASSPVKGAPTPLHF.

This chain uses TRBV2 with TRBJ1-2; D possibly corresponds to TRBD1 (6 bases). Per germline, CDR1 SNHLY and CDR2 FYNNEI. V was cut by 7 bases and J by 5 bases, with 17 bases left in between. The CDR3 is 14 amino acids. DNA for the CDR3: TGTGCCAGCACCCAGACAGGAGACCTTTATGGCTACACCTTC. It is translated as CASTQTGDLYGYTF.

The rearrangement links TRBV7-3 to TRBJ2-3, with D perhaps matching TRBD2 (6 bases). Trimming pared 6 bases from V and 0 bases from J, leaving 16 bases between. The germline V gene has CDR1 SGHTA and CDR2 FQGTGA. The CDR3 loop spans 16 amino acids. Written as DNA, the CDR3 is TGTGCCAGCAGTTCCGCCGGAGGGCCAAGCACAGATACGCAGTATTTT. Encoded protein: CASSSAGGPSTDTQYF.